This T cell receptor (beta chain) was identified in a study of Graves' ophthalmopathy and Graves' hyperthyroidism. The overall study: Hyperthyroidism was considered stable when no ophthalmopathy appeared within 18 months of follow-up. Study-wide results and caveats: With a specificity of 72.22% and a sensitivity of 60% to 71%, the model predicted ophthalmopathy progression.

Other autoimmune diseases, uncontrolled infections, pregnancy and lactation each led to patient exclusion. V lost 4 bases, J lost 2 bases, and 12 bases lay in between. The CDR3 consists of 16 residues. Transcripts of RNA were the source for amplifying TCR beta CDR3 regions. An opening RT-PCR round employed HTBI primers and preceded a second-round multiplex PCR. TCRdb independently ran MiXCR on the multiplex PCR reads; one entry per CDR3 protein. The data contain over a million distinct CDR3 sequences, about 36% of them singletons. A note on this clonotype: What it binds is not known.

This clonotype was obtained from an adult man with Graves' hyperthyroidism. Sequencing was performed on peripheral blood or thyroid tissue (not recorded which). The chain links TRBV12-3 or TRBV12-4 to TRBJ1-6; the D gene is possibly TRBD1 (6 bases). CDR3 DNA: TGTGCCAGCAGTTCTAATAAGGGGGCCTATAATTCACCCCTCCACTTT. It encodes CASSSNKGAYNSPLHF.